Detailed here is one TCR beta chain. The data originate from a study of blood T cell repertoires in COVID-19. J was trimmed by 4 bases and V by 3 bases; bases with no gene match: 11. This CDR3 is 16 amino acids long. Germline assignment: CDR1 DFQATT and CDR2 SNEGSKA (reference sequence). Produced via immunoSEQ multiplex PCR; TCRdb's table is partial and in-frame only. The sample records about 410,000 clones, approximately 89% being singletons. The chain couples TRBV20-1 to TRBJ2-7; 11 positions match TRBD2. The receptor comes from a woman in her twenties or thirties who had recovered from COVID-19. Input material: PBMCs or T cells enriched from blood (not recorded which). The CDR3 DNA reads TGCAGTGCTAGTAGCCCGGGACTAGCGGCCCTTTACGAGCAGTACTTC. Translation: CSASSPGLAALYEQYF.